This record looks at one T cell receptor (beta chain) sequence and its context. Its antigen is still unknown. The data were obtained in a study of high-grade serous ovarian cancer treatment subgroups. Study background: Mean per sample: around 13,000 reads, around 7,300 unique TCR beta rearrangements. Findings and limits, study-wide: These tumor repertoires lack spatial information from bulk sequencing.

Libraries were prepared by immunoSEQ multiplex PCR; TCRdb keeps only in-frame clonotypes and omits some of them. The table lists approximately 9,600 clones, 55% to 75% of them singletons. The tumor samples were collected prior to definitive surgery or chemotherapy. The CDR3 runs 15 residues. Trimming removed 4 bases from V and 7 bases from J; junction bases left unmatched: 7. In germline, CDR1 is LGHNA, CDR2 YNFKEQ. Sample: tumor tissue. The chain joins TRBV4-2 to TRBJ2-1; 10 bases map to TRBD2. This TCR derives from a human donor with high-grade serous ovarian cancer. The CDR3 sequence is CASSRGLAGVNEQFF. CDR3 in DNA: TGTGCCAGCAGCCGAGGCCTAGCGGGAGTTAATGAGCAGTTCTTC.